This TCR beta chain is from a study of blood T cell repertoires in COVID-19 (dated by TCRdb to 2020 to 2022). For the wider study: The collaborator samples originated in the United States, Italy and Spain and spanned the acute and convalescent phases of COVID-19. The prospective study material was composed of cDNA or gDNA derived from T cells, B-cell-depleted T cells, or PBMCs. The dataset comprised deeply sampled blood TCRbeta repertoires from subjects exposed to, actively infected with, or recovered from COVID-19. The repertoires were released in a freely available public database intended as a resource for research on the immune response to SARS-CoV-2. Samples came from the ongoing ImmuneRACE study (first 160 participants) plus 1,254 subjects from 6 global collaborators. Nearly every sample came with metadata listing a de-identified subject ID, COVID-19 status, age in years and sex. Where available, HLA class I and class II types were taken from metadata supplied by the sample provider and were not determined by assay-based typing.

The junction shows trimming of 4 bases on V and 5 bases on J, plus 22 bases between the germline ends. According to the germline V gene, CDR1 reads SGHRS and CDR2 reads YFSETQ. Measured from the cysteine to the phenylalanine, the CDR3 is 16 residues long. Of the read, only the CDR3 DNA is kept; its 48 bases are in frame from base 1. Turning to this clone: Which antigen it targets is not known. Per-nucleotide qualities are absent, and no much larger clonotype sits a single base away.

The immunoSEQ Assay, a bias-controlled multiplex PCR, was used to amplify TCRbeta CDR3 regions from genomic DNA. As for the original processing: Nucleated cell counts per sample were estimated from amplification of reference gene primers within the assay. Sequence reads were collapsed and filtered to measure the absolute abundance of every unique TCRbeta CDR3 rearrangement. For each sample, productive Simpson clonality was calculated as the square root of Simpson's diversity index over productive rearrangements. TCRdb limited this immuneACCESS table to in-frame rearrangements with V and J called. A share of clones is missing; checked studies link under half to unresolved V genes, and the rest is unexplained. That table gives V, J and clone size, and the DNA gave D and trimming. Within this sample are approximately 480,000 clones, with about 85% of them counted one time only. 0.7% of the sample is in the top ten clones.

Participants in the prospective study were aged about 18 to 90 years, lived in under 30 United States geographic areas, and enrolled through a virtual design. Cohort assignment in the prospective study relied on participant-reported clinical history from a screening survey and a study questionnaire. Recovered participants in ImmuneRACE Cohort 3 were defined as having two consecutive negative NP/OP PCR tests, clearance from a healthcare professional, or resolution of symptoms. Each participant in the prospective study had whole blood, serum and a nasopharyngeal or oropharyngeal swab collected by mobile phlebotomists. Additional blood draws and questionnaires over an approximately two-month period could optionally be provided by prospective study participants. Before DNA extraction, blood samples from the prospective study were shipped at room temperature or frozen. Overall study results and their limits: The amount of clinical and demographic metadata varied by source and participant and was provided uncurated.

This chain is built from TRBV5-1 and TRBJ2-7, with TRBD2 tentatively as D gene (7 bases match). This clonotype originated in a woman aged 18-29 years who had recovered from COVID-19. Sequenced material: PBMCs or T cells enriched from blood (not recorded which). The nucleotide sequence reads TGCGCCAGCAGCGTTGGGGAGGGGGACCCAGATGACGAGCAGTACTTC. It codes for CASSVGEGDPDDEQYF. Supplemented by the reference TRBV5-1 and TRBJ2-7 proteins around the CDR3, the complete variable domain is KAGVTQTPRYLIKTRGQQVTLSCSPISGHRSVSWYQQTPGQGLQFLFEYFSETQRNKGNFPGRFSGRQFSNSRSEMNVSTLELGDSALYLCASSVGEGDPDDEQYFGPGTRLTVT.